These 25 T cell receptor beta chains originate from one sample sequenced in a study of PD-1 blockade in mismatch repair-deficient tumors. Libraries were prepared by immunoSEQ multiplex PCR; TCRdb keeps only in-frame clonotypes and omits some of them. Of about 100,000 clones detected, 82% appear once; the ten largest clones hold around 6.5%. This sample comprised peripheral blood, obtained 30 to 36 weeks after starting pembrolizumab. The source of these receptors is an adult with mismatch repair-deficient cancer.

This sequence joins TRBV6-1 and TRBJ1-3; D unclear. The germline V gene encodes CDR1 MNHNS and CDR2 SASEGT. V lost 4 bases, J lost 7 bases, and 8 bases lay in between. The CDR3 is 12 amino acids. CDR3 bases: TGTGCCAGCAGTGTTTTTCCGAACACCATATATTTT. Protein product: CASSVFPNTIYF.

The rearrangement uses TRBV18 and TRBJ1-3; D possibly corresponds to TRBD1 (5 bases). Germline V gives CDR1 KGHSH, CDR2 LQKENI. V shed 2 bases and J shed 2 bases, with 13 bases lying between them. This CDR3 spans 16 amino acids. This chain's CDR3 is CASSPRDPRAGNTIYF. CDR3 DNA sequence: TGTGCCAGCTCACCAAGGGACCCCAGGGCTGGAAACACCATATATTTT.

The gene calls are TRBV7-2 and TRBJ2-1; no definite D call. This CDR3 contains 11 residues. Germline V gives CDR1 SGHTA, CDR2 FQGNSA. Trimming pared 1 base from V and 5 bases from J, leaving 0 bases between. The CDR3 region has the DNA TGTGCCAGCAGCTTAGACAATGAGCAGTTCTTC. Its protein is CASSLDNEQFF.

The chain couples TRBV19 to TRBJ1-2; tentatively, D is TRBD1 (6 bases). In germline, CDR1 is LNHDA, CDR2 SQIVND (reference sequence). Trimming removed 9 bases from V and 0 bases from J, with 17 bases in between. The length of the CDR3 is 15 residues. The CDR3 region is CASARPTGTNYGYTF. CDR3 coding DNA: TGTGCCAGCGCCCGGCCGACAGGAACTAACTATGGCTACACCTTC.

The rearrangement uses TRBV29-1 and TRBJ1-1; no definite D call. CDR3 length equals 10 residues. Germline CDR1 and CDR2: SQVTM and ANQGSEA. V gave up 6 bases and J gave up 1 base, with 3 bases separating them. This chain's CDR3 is CSVTNTEAFF. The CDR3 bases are TGCAGCGTAACGAACACTGAAGCTTTCTTT.

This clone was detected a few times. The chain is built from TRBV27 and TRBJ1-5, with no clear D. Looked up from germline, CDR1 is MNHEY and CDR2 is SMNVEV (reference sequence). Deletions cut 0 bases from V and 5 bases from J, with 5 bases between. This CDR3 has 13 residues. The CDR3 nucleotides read TGTGCCAGCAGTTTATCTTTTGATCAGCCCCAGCATTTT. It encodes CASSLSFDQPQHF.

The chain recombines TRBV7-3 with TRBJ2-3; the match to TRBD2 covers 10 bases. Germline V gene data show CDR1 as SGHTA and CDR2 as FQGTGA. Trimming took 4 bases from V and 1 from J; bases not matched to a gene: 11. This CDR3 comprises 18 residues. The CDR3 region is CASSSPFGLAGGTDTQYF. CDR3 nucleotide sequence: TGTGCCAGCAGCTCCCCCTTCGGGCTAGCGGGGGGCACAGATACGCAGTATTTT.

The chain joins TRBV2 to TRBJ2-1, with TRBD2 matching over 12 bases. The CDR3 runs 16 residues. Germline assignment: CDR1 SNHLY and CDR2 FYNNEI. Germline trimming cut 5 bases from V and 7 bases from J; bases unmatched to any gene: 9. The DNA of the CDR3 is TGTGCCAGCAGTACCGGACTAGCGGGATTTTTAAATGAGCAGTTCTTC. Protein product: CASSTGLAGFLNEQFF. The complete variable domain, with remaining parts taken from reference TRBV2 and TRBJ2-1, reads EPEVTQTPSHQVTQMGQEVILRCVPISNHLYFYWYRQILGQKVEFLVSFYNNEISEKSEIFDDQFSVERPDGSNFTLKIRSTKLEDSAMYFCASSTGLAGFLNEQFFGPGTRLTVL.

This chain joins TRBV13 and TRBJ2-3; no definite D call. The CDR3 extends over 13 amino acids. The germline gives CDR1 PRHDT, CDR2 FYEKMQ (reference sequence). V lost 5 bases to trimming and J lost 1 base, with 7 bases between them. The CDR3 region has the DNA TGTGCCAGCAGCCCACTACGCACAGATACGCAGTATTTT. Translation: CASSPLRTDTQYF. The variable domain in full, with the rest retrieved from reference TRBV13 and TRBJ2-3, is AAGVIQSPRHLIKEKRETATLKCYPIPRHDTVYWYQQGPGQDPQFLISFYEKMQSDKGSIPDRFSAQQFSDYHSELNMSSLELGDSALYFCASSPLRTDTQYFGPGTRLTVL.

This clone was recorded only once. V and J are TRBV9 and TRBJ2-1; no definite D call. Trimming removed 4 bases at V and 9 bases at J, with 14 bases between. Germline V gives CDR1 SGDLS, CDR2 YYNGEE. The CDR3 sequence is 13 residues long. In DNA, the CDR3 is TGTGCCAGCAGCCCCTCCGGTCGCAGTGAGCAGTTCTTC. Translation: CASSPSGRSEQFF.

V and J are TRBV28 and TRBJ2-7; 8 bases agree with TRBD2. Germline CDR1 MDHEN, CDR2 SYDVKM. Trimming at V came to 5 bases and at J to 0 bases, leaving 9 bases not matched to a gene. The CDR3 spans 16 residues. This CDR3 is CASSTDTSGRSYEQYF. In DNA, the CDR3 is TGTGCCAGCAGTACAGACACTAGCGGCCGCTCCTACGAGCAGTACTTC.

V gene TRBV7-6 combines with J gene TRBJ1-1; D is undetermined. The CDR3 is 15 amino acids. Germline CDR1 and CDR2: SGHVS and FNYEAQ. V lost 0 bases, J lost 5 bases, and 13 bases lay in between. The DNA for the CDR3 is TGTGCCAGCAGCTTAGCGCGGAACCAAGGAACTGAAGCTTTCTTT. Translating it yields CASSLARNQGTEAFF.

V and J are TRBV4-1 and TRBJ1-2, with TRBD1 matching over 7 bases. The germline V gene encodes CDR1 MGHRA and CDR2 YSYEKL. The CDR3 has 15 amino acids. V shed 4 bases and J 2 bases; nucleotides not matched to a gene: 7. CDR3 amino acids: CASSPRAGGNYGYTF. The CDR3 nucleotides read TGCGCCAGCAGCCCTAGGGCAGGGGGAAACTATGGCTACACCTTC.

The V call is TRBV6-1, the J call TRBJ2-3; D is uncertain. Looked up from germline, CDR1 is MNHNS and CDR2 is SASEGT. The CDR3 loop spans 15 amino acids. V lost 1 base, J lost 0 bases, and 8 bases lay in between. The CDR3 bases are TGTGCCAGCAGTGAAGGACTCGATAGCACAGATACGCAGTATTTT. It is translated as CASSEGLDSTDTQYF.

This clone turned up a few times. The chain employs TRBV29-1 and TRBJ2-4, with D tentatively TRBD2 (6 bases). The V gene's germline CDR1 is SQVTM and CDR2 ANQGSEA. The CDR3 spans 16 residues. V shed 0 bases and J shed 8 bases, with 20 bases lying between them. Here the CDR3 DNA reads TGCAGCGTTGAAGATTCGCATTGGGGAGCGGGTTACATTCAGTACTTC. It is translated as CSVEDSHWGAGYIQYF.

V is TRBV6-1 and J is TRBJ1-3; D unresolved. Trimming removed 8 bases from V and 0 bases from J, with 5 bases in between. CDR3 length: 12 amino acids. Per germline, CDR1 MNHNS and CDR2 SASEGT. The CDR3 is CASHSSGNTIYF. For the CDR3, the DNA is TGTGCCAGCCACAGCTCTGGAAACACCATATATTTT.

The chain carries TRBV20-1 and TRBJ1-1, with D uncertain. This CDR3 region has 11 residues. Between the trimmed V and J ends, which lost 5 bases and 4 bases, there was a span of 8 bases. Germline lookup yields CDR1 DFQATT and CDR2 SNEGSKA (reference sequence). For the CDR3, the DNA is TGCAGTGCTGACGACGGCACTGAAGCTTTCTTT. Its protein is CSADDGTEAFF.

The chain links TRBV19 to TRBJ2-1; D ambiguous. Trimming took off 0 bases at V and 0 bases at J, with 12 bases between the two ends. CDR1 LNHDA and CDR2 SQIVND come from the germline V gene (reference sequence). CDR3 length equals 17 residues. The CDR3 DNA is TGTGCCAGTAGTATAGATCTCGACTCGTACTCCTACAATGAGCAGTTCTTC. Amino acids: CASSIDLDSYSYNEQFF.

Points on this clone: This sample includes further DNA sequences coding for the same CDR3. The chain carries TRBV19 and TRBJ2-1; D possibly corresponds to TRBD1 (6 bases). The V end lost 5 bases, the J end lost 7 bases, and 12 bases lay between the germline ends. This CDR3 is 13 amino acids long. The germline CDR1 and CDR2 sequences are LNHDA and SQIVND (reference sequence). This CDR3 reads CASSSQGGNEQFF. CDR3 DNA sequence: TGTGCCAGTAGTTCCCAAGGGGGAAATGAGCAGTTCTTC.

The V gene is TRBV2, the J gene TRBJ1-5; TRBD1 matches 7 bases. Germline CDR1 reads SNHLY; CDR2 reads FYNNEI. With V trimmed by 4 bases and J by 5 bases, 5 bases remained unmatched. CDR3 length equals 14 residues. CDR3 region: CASSGGDSHQPQHF. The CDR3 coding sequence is TGTGCCAGCAGTGGCGGGGACAGTCATCAGCCCCAGCATTTT.

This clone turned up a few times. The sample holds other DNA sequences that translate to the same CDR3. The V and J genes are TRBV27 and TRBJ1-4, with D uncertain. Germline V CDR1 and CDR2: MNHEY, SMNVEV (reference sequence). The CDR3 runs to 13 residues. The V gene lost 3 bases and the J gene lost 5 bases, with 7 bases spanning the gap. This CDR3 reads CASSFSGNEKLFF. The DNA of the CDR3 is TGTGCCAGCAGTTTTTCCGGGAATGAAAAACTGTTTTTT.

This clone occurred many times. CDR3 sequence: CASSLRGQANTGELFF. The CDR3 coding sequence is TGTGCCAGCAGCTTGAGGGGACAGGCGAACACCGGGGAGCTGTTTTTT. The chain uses TRBV5-5 and TRBJ2-2, with 8 bases that match TRBD1. Trimming at V came to 1 base and at J to 0 bases, leaving 2 bases not matched to a gene. CDR1 and CDR2 from the germline V gene are SGHKS and YYEKEE (reference sequence). The CDR3 is 16 amino acids.

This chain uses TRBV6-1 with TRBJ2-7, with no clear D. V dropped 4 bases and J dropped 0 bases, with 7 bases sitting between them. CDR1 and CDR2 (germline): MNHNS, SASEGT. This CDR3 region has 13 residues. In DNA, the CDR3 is TGTGCCAGCAGTGGGGAACTCTCCTACGAGCAGTACTTC. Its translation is CASSGELSYEQYF.

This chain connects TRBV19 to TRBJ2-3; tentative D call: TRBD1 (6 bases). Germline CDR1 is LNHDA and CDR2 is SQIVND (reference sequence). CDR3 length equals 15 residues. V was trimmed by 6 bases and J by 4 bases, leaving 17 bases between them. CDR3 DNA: TGTGCCAGTAGCCCCACCGGGACAATGGCAGATACGCAGTATTTT. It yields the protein CASSPTGTMADTQYF. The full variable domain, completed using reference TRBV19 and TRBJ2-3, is DGGITQSPKYLFRKEGQNVTLSCEQNLNHDAMYWYRQDPGQGLRLIYYSQIVNDFQKGDIAEGYSVSREKKESFPLTVTSAQKNPTAFYLCASSPTGTMADTQYFGPGTRLTVL.

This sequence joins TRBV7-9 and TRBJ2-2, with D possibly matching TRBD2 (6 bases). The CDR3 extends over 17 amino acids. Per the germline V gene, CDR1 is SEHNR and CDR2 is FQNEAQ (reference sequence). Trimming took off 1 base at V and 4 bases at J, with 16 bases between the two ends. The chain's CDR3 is CASSLGQKERVTGELFF. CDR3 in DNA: TGTGCCAGCAGCTTAGGCCAAAAAGAGCGGGTCACCGGGGAGCTGTTTTTT.